The 21 T cell receptor beta chains below all came from one sample that was sequenced in a study of shared clonotypes between healthy human individuals. The table came from immunoSEQ multiplex PCR; TCRdb's copy has only in-frame clones and leaves some out. The sample has nearly 600,000 clones; roughly 95% are singletons. CD45RO-negative, CCR7-positively selected cells formed the naive CD8 fraction, excluding terminally differentiated effector memory CD45RA+ cells. The specimen was naive CD8+ T cells sorted from blood. The source of these receptors is a woman aged 25 to 45 in good health.

The chain links TRBV6-6 to TRBJ2-3; D remains ambiguous. Trimming stripped 5 bases from V and 2 bases from J, with 17 bases between. The CDR3 contains 16 residues. Germline values: CDR1 MNHNY, CDR2 SVGAGI (reference sequence). This CDR3 is CASSLRRTGFTDTQYF. The CDR3 DNA reads TGTGCCAGCAGTCTCCGACGGACGGGCTTCACAGATACGCAGTATTTT.

CDR3 DNA: TGTGCCAGCAGCTTGGTACCGGGACAGCTCTACGAGCAGTACTTC. Protein product: CASSLVPGQLYEQYF. The rearrangement joins TRBV5-4 to TRBJ2-7, with 7 bases aligning to TRBD1. The J segment lost 3 bases and the V segment lost 0 bases, leaving 6 bases of the junction unmatched. CDR1 SGHNT and CDR2 YYREEE come from the germline V gene (reference sequence). The CDR3 runs 15 residues.

The rearrangement links TRBV27 to TRBJ2-1; 11 nucleotides agree with TRBD1. Germline V lookup: CDR1 MNHEY, CDR2 SMNVEV (reference sequence). CDR3 length: 16 amino acids. The J segment lost 7 bases and the V segment lost 6 bases, leaving 11 bases of the junction unmatched. CDR3 residues: CASRGLRDRGRNEQFF. DNA for the CDR3: TGTGCCAGCAGGGGGCTCCGGGACAGGGGGAGGAATGAGCAGTTCTTC.

The V and J genes are TRBV19 and TRBJ2-5; 8 bases are shared with TRBD2. The CDR3 loop spans 16 amino acids. CDR1 LNHDA and CDR2 SQIVND come from the germline V gene (reference sequence). The V and J ends lost 4 bases and 3 bases, in that order; junction bases with no gene match: 10. This chain's CDR3 is CASSTFLLAEKETQYF. DNA for the CDR3: TGTGCCAGTAGTACCTTTTTACTAGCGGAGAAAGAGACCCAGTACTTC. The variable domain in full, completed from reference TRBV19 and TRBJ2-5, reads DGGITQSPKYLFRKEGQNVTLSCEQNLNHDAMYWYRQDPGQGLRLIYYSQIVNDFQKGDIAEGYSVSREKKESFPLTVTSAQKNPTAFYLCASSTFLLAEKETQYFGPGTRLLVL.

This CDR3 is CASSEGGEGYIQYF. In DNA, the CDR3 is TGTGCCAGCAGTGAAGGGGGGGAGGGGTACATTCAGTACTTC. This rearrangement joins TRBV6-1 to TRBJ2-4; 7 bases line up with TRBD2. The CDR3 consists of 14 residues. CDR1 is MNHNS and CDR2 is SASEGT in the germline V gene. V dropped 1 base and J dropped 8; count of bases not matched to a gene: 5.

V gene TRBV5-4 combines with J gene TRBJ2-3, with 15 bases identical to TRBD2. This CDR3 region has 17 residues. Germline V gene data show CDR1 as SGHNT and CDR2 as YYREEE (reference sequence). After removal of 0 bases from V and 4 bases from J, the junction contained 3 bases not matched to a gene. The CDR3, as DNA: TGTGCCAGCAGCTTGGGGACTAGCGGGGGGGGCCCAGATACGCAGTATTTT. This translates into CASSLGTSGGGPDTQYF. The whole variable domain, remainder taken from reference TRBV5-4 and TRBJ2-3, is ETGVTQSPTHLIKTRGQQVTLRCSSQSGHNTVSWYQQALGQGPQFIFQYYREEENGRGNFPPRFSGLQFPNYSSELNVNALELDDSALYLCASSLGTSGGGPDTQYFGPGTRLTVL.

V gene TRBV2 combines with J gene TRBJ1-1; D perhaps matches TRBD1 (5 bases). V was pared by 5 bases and J by 4 bases, with 11 bases between. Germline CDR1 reads SNHLY; CDR2 reads FYNNEI. The CDR3 has 13 amino acids. The CDR3 here is CASSLGGFTEAFF. Written as DNA, the CDR3 is TGTGCCAGCAGTTTGGGGGGGTTCACTGAAGCTTTCTTT.

The V gene is TRBV7-2, the J gene TRBJ2-1, with D unresolved. V was pared by 1 base and J by 2 bases, with 9 bases between. This CDR3 contains 15 residues. Looked up from germline, CDR1 is SGHTA and CDR2 is FQGNSA. The CDR3, as DNA: TGTGCCAGCAGCTTAGAGTGGGATCCCTACAATGAGCAGTTCTTC. Its translation: CASSLEWDPYNEQFF.

The chain joins TRBV7-6 to TRBJ2-1, with D perhaps matching TRBD2 (5 bases). The CDR3 is 16 amino acids. Looked up from germline, CDR1 is SGHVS and CDR2 is FNYEAQ. V was pared by 2 bases and J by 1 base, with 12 bases between. CDR3 sequence (DNA): TGTGCCAGCAGCTTATTGGACTCGGTTTCCTACAATGAGCAGTTCTTC. As protein: CASSLLDSVSYNEQFF.

This clone occurred once. This chain links TRBV2 with TRBJ2-4; TRBD2 matches 7 bases. Looked up from germline, CDR1 is SNHLY and CDR2 is FYNNEI. V shed 4 bases, J shed 1 base, and the junction held 13 bases outside the gene matches. The CDR3 is 18 amino acids. The CDR3 loop is CASSVPSGGRGAKNIQYF. CDR3 DNA sequence: TGTGCCAGCAGTGTACCTAGCGGAGGGCGTGGGGCCAAAAACATTCAGTACTTC.

This rearrangement joins TRBV27 to TRBJ2-7; 12 nucleotides align to TRBD2. The CDR3 totals 15 residues. Germline V gene sequence: CDR1 MNHEY, CDR2 SMNVEV (reference sequence). V lost 5 bases and J lost 0; bases outside the gene matches: 2. CDR3 protein: CASSPSGRASYEQYF. The CDR3 DNA reads TGTGCCAGCAGTCCTAGCGGGAGGGCCTCCTACGAGCAGTACTTC.

The V call is TRBV6-1, the J call TRBJ2-7, with D possibly matching TRBD1 (5 bases). The CDR3 runs to 12 residues. Per the germline V gene, CDR1 is MNHNS and CDR2 is SASEGT. Trimming left V 6 bases short and J 0 bases short, with 6 bases between. CDR3 sequence: CASRGHSYEQYF. The CDR3 DNA reads TGTGCCAGCAGAGGACACTCCTACGAGCAGTACTTC.

This chain connects TRBV5-6 to TRBJ2-2; 9 bases match TRBD1. The CDR3 loop spans 16 amino acids. V shed 4 bases and J 0 bases; nucleotides not matched to a gene: 4. The germline V gene encodes CDR1 SGHDT and CDR2 YYEEEE. This chain's CDR3 is CASSGRDRANTGELFF. The CDR3 region has the DNA TGTGCCAGCAGCGGCCGGGACAGGGCGAACACCGGGGAGCTGTTTTTT.

The chain is built from TRBV25-1 and TRBJ2-1, with TRBD1 as a possible D gene (7 bases). The CDR3 contains 12 residues. Trimming took 5 bases from V and 7 from J, leaving 9 bases between them. CDR1 is MGHDK, CDR2 SYGVNS, per germline. The CDR3 loop reads CASSQGGNEQFF. As DNA, the CDR3 is TGTGCCAGCAGTCAGGGGGGAAATGAGCAGTTCTTC.

The genes are TRBV10-3 and TRBJ1-5; no definite D call. Germline V gene data show CDR1 as ENHRY and CDR2 as SYGVKD. V was pared by 0 bases and J by 2 bases, with 11 bases between. This CDR3 comprises 16 residues. Here the CDR3 reads CAISESSGFGNQPQHF. CDR3 DNA sequence: TGTGCCATCAGTGAGTCGAGCGGGTTCGGCAATCAGCCCCAGCATTTT.

This chain connects TRBV5-1 to TRBJ2-1; D unresolved. The CDR3 spans 16 residues. Germline values: CDR1 SGHRS, CDR2 YFSETQ. Trimming pared 4 bases from V and 0 bases from J, leaving 14 bases between. The CDR3 DNA reads as TGCGCCAGCAGCCCGACTCCTCCTAGCTCCTACAATGAGCAGTTCTTC. Its protein product is CASSPTPPSSYNEQFF.

V is TRBV7-9 and J is TRBJ2-3; D ambiguous. Trimming took off 1 base at V and 0 bases at J, with 2 bases between the two ends. This CDR3 is built from 13 residues. Germline V CDR1 and CDR2: SEHNR, FQNEAQ (reference sequence). The CDR3 coding sequence is TGTGCCAGCAGCTTAGGGAGCACAGATACGCAGTATTTT. Its protein product is CASSLGSTDTQYF.

J is TRBJ2-4 and V is TRBV15; D gene unclear. Germline V gene sequence: CDR1 LNHNV, CDR2 YYDKDF (reference sequence). Trimming took off 0 bases at V and 7 bases at J, with 7 bases between the two ends. CDR3 length equals 13 residues. CDR3 bases: TGTGCCACCAGCAGAGATCCGAGGAACATTCAGTACTTC. Its protein product is CATSRDPRNIQYF.

This clone was seen once. The chain's CDR3 is CAISGQGNTEAFF. For the CDR3, the DNA is TGTGCCATCAGTGGACAGGGGAACACTGAAGCTTTCTTT. The chain uses TRBV10-3 and TRBJ1-1; the match to TRBD1 covers 7 bases. Germline lookup yields CDR1 ENHRY and CDR2 SYGVKD. The CDR3 contains 13 residues. Trimming at V came to 4 bases and at J to 1 base, leaving 0 bases not matched to a gene.

J is TRBJ2-1 and V is TRBV5-4; perhaps TRBD2 as D (6 bases). This CDR3 comprises 16 residues. Trimming took off 4 bases at V and 2 bases at J, with 16 bases between the two ends. Germline values: CDR1 SGHNT, CDR2 YYREEE (reference sequence). The CDR3 bases are TGTGCCAGCAGCCCAAGACTAGACGGGCCCTACAATGAGCAGTTCTTC. It yields the protein CASSPRLDGPYNEQFF. Full variable domain (missing parts from reference TRBV5-4 and TRBJ2-1): ETGVTQSPTHLIKTRGQQVTLRCSSQSGHNTVSWYQQALGQGPQFIFQYYREEENGRGNFPPRFSGLQFPNYSSELNVNALELDDSALYLCASSPRLDGPYNEQFFGPGTRLTVL.

In this sample, this clone turned up a few times. CDR3 nucleotides: TGCGCCAGCAGTGAAACAGGCAATGAGCAGTTCTTC. Translation: CASSETGNEQFF. The chain links TRBV10-1 to TRBJ2-1; the D gene is possibly TRBD1 (5 bases). This CDR3 is built from 12 residues. Per germline, CDR1 WNHNN and CDR2 SYGVQD (reference sequence). Trimming pared 3 bases from V and 6 bases from J, leaving 6 bases between.